Listed below are T cell receptor beta chains from one sample, sequenced in a study of control samples from healthy donors and cancer patients. Using immunoSEQ multiplex PCR, the repertoire was profiled, and TCRdb retains in-frame clones only, with some absent. The table shows about 150,000 clones, with over 85% occurring only once. The sequenced material came from blood. Receptor source: a man aged 50-60 years in good health. Both conserved end residues are part of each CDR3. D genes are given only for firm matches. Expanded clones are given a class, and other clones once, few, many or no size at all.

V	size	J	D	DNA	CDR3
TRBV5-1	once	TRBJ2-5	TRBD2	TGCGCCAGCAGCTGGGGGGGAGAGACCCAGTACTTC	CASSWGGETQYF
TRBV27	.	TRBJ2-1	.	TGTGCCAGCAGTCTACCGGACCGCAATGAGCAGTTCTTC	CASSLPDRNEQFF
TRBV10-2	.	TRBJ2-1	TRBD2	TGCGCCAGCAGAGAAACCACTAGCGGGGGCTTCTACAATGAGCAGTTCTTC	CASRETTSGGFYNEQFF
TRBV25-1	.	TRBJ1-1	.	TGTGCCAGCAGTGAATCCTGGGGGGCGCCGGGAAGCACTGAAGCTTTCTTT	CASSESWGAPGSTEAFF
TRBV24-1	.	TRBJ1-3	.	TGTGCCACCAAAGCAGGGACTGGAAACACCATATATTTT	CATKAGTGNTIYF
TRBV27	.	TRBJ1-2	TRBD1	TGTGCCAGCAGTTCTAGGGGGCTGGATGGCTACACCTTC	CASSSRGLDGYTF
TRBV3-1/TRBV3-2	.	TRBJ2-3	TRBD2	TGTGCCAGCAGCCAAGCGGGAGGGGCGCGAAATTCGCAGTATTTT	CASSQAGGARNSQYF
TRBV15	.	TRBJ2-7	.	TGTGCCACCAGCAGAGGAGGGATGACCTACGAGCAGTACTTC	CATSRGGMTYEQYF
TRBV27	.	TRBJ2-3	TRBD1	TGTGCCAGCAGTTTATCTCCAGGGGGCAGAGATACGCAGTATTTT	CASSLSPGGRDTQYF
TRBV6-6	.	TRBJ1-1	.	TGTGCCAGCAGTTCTACAGAGAACACTGAAGCTTTCTTT	CASSSTENTEAFF
TRBV19	.	TRBJ1-1	.	TGTGCCAGTAGTCGGGAGTCGGGGTCTGTTCATGAAGCTTTCTTT	CASSRESGSVHEAFF
TRBV5-1	.	TRBJ2-1	TRBD2	TGCGCCAGCAGCTCACAGGGGACTAGCGGGAGGGATGAGCAGTTCTTC	CASSSQGTSGRDEQFF
TRBV10-1	.	TRBJ2-1	.	TGCGCCAGCAGTGAACGGGGCCACAATGAGCAGTTCTTC	CASSERGHNEQFF
TRBV28	.	TRBJ1-2	.	TGTGCCAGCAGCCCCGGGTGGACGATCAGCGTCCGTGGCTACACCTTC	CASSPGWTISVRGYTF
TRBV5-6	few	TRBJ1-2	TRBD1	TGTGCCAGCAGCACCTTCGGAAGGGACAGGGTTTATGGCTACACCTTC	CASSTFGRDRVYGYTF
TRBV3-1/TRBV3-2	.	TRBJ2-2	TRBD2	TGTGCCAGCAGCCAATTAGGGCTAGCGGCTACCGGGGAGCTGTTTTTT	CASSQLGLAATGELFF
TRBV10-2	.	TRBJ1-5	.	TGCGCCAGCAGTACAGGGAGTAGCAATCAGCCCCAGCATTTT	CASSTGSSNQPQHF
TRBV20-1	.	TRBJ1-5	.	TGCAGTGCTAGTGTCTGGACAGCGATCAATCAGCCCCAGCATTTT	CSASVWTAINQPQHF
TRBV5-5	once	TRBJ2-7	.	TGTGCCAGCAGTCTGGACGGAGCGAGGAAGGGCTTC	CASSLDGARKGF
TRBV6-4	.	TRBJ2-1	.	TGTGCCAGCAGCGTATGGGTCCACAATGAGCAGTTCTTC	CASSVWVHNEQFF
TRBV3-1/TRBV3-2	once	TRBJ2-5	.	TGTGCCAGCAGCACCGGAGGAGAGACCCAGTACTTC	CASSTGGETQYF
TRBV29-1	.	TRBJ1-5	.	TGCAGCGTTGCCCGGGACGGCAATCAGCCCCAGCATTTT	CSVARDGNQPQHF
TRBV30	.	TRBJ1-5	.	TGTGCCTGGAGTCTGGACAGATATCAGCCCCAGCATTTT	CAWSLDRYQPQHF
TRBV29-1	once	TRBJ2-2	TRBD1	TGCAGCGTTAAAGGACAGGGGGCGGGCGGGGAGCTGTTTTTT	CSVKGQGAGGELFF
TRBV19	.	TRBJ2-1	.	TGTGCCAGTAGTATAGAAGGGAACGGTGAGCAGTTCTTC	CASSIEGNGEQFF
TRBV9	.	TRBJ2-7	TRBD1	TGTGCCAGCAGCCTAGGGGACAGGGGCACCTACGAGCAGTACTTC	CASSLGDRGTYEQYF
TRBV4-1	.	TRBJ1-4	.	TGCGCCAGCAGCTTCCAGGGGCGGCAGGGTGAAAAACTGTTTTTT	CASSFQGRQGEKLFF
TRBV5-8	.	TRBJ1-4	.	TGTGCCAGCAGCTTGGTCGGGACTAATGAAAAACTGTTTTTT	CASSLVGTNEKLFF
TRBV9	.	TRBJ1-2	TRBD1	TGTGCCAGCAGCGGGGGACAGGGGGCGCGCGGCTACACCTTC	CASSGGQGARGYTF
TRBV5-1	.	TRBJ2-3	TRBD2	TGCGCCAGCAGCTTGGCGACTAGCGGGAGGGCCAGAGGTTTCGCAGATACGCAGTATTTT	CASSLATSGRARGFADTQYF
TRBV28	.	TRBJ2-7	.	TGTGCCAGCCGGGGTGAGGCTAGCGATTACTACGAGCAGTACTTC	CASRGEASDYYEQYF
TRBV9	.	TRBJ1-4	.	TGTGCCAGCAGCGTCGGCGGACGCAATGAAAAACTGTTTTTT	CASSVGGRNEKLFF
TRBV4-1	.	TRBJ1-6	.	TGCGCCAGCAGCCAACGACGGGGGGTCTCCTATAATTCACCCCTCCACTTT	CASSQRRGVSYNSPLHF
TRBV6-5	.	TRBJ2-2	.	TGTGCCAGCGTTAGGACAGCCCAGGTTTCCGGGGAGCTGTTTTTT	CASVRTAQVSGELFF
TRBV28	.	TRBJ1-6	TRBD1	TGTGCCAGCACTGGACAGGGTATGAATTCACCCCTCCACTTT	CASTGQGMNSPLHF
TRBV19	once	TRBJ2-2	TRBD1	TGTGCCAGTAGTACCCGACAGGGGTGGAACACCGGGGAGCTGTTTTTT	CASSTRQGWNTGELFF
TRBV11-2	.	TRBJ2-7	TRBD1	TGTGCCAGCAGCAACCTCAGGGGGCTCAACGAGCAGTACTTC	CASSNLRGLNEQYF
TRBV29-1	.	TRBJ2-1	TRBD2	TGCAGCGCCAAGGCGACTAGCGGGACCTACAATGAGCAGTTCTTC	CSAKATSGTYNEQFF
TRBV6-2/TRBV6-3	.	TRBJ2-7	TRBD2	TGTGCCAGCAGTTACACTAGCGGGAGCCTGAAATACGAGCAGTACTTC	CASSYTSGSLKYEQYF
TRBV5-1	.	TRBJ2-3	TRBD2	TGCGCCAGCAGCTATCTAGCGGGTGGAAGGACAGATACGCAGTATTTT	CASSYLAGGRTDTQYF
TRBV19	.	TRBJ2-1	TRBD1	TGTGCCAGTAGAGCCCCGGGACAGGGGAATAGGAATGAGCAGTTCTTC	CASRAPGQGNRNEQFF
TRBV5-4	.	TRBJ1-2	.	TGTGCCAGCAGCCGGGCAGGGGACTATGGCTACACCTTC	CASSRAGDYGYTF
TRBV9	.	TRBJ2-7	.	TGTGCCAGCAGCGCCCGGAGACTAGTCACCTACGAGCAGTACTTC	CASSARRLVTYEQYF
TRBV5-1	.	TRBJ2-1	.	TGCGCCAGCCGGGACGAGGGGTACAATGAGCAGTTCTTC	CASRDEGYNEQFF